Reported below is one T cell receptor beta chain. The antigen is undetermined. This specimen comes from a study of cytomegalovirus exposure and HLA in healthy donors. Study observations and caveats: An observed cluster of highly shared sequence variants was recorded as a likely sequencing artifact. A later analysis reportedly found that, within productive TCRs, an Asian-associated ancestry cluster had fewer N-insertions than the mean observed across the approximately 600 donors. Most TCR sequences showed up rarely, but some public TCRs showed up in many donors. Most of the TCR beta V segments (in an earlier analysis) were productive either about 90% or about 30% of the time.

A multiplex PCR was run with 60 Vbeta primers and 13 Jbeta primers. TCRdb's table, derived via immunoSEQ multiplex PCR, lists solely in-frame clones and lacks some. In the table there are 73,000 or so clones, 70% to 80% of which are singletons. Trimming at V came to 3 bases and at J to 8 bases, leaving 5 bases not matched to a gene. The CDR3 runs 15 residues. Germline V gives CDR1 SGDLS, CDR2 YYNGEE. The sequencing sample was made of PBMCs. The chain uses TRBV9 and TRBJ2-1, with 13 nucleotides matching TRBD2. The sequence derives from a man between 50 and 59 years old in good health and CMV-seronegative. CDR3 sequence reads: CASSGTSGGGHEQFF. CDR3 DNA: TGTGCCAGCAGCGGGACTAGCGGGGGAGGGCATGAGCAGTTCTTC.